This T cell receptor (beta chain) originates from a study of T-cell memory formation after mild COVID-19. Study results and limitations: For second-wave clones that peaked at day 37, SARS-CoV-2 specificity went unverified. Clones which contracted sat mainly in CM and EM if CD4+, and in EMRA if CD8+. Clones shrinking from day 15 to 85 showed even CD4/CD8 mixes; later expanders tilted CD4+.

MiXCR, run by TCRdb on the 5' RACE reads, gives a single entry per CDR3 protein. In the table there are approximately 150,000 distinct CDR3 sequences, roughly 14% of which are singletons. This clonotype was detected only a few times. What it binds is unknown. Germline-derived CDR1 and CDR2 are SGDLS and YYNGEE. J was trimmed by 7 bases and V by 4 bases; bases with no gene match: 16. The length of the CDR3 is 17 residues. The specimen sequenced was PBMCs or a T cell subset sorted from them (not recorded which). The receptor's source is an adult woman who had mild COVID-19 (a few samples of this study predate the infection). Cell type and time point are not known. The rearrangement joins TRBV9 to TRBJ2-2, with TRBD1 identical over 7 bases. The CDR3 bases are TGTGCCAGCAGCCCGGACGACTGGATGACAGGGATCGGGGAGCTGTTTTTT. Translation gives CASSPDDWMTGIGELFF.